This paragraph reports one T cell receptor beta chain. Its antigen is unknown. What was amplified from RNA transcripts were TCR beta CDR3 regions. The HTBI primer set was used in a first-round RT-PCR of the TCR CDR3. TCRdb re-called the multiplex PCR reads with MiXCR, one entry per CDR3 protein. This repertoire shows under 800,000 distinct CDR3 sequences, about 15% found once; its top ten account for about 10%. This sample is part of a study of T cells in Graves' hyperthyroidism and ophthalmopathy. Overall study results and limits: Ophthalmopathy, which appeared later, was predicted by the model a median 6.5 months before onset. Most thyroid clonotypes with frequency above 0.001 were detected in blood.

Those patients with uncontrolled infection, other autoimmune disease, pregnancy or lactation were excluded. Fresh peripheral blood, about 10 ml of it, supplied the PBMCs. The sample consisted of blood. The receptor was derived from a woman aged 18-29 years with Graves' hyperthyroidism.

The CDR3 reads CASSLGASGSIYNEQFF. CDR3 coding DNA: TGTGCCAGCAGCTTAGGGGCTAGCGGGAGCATTTACAATGAGCAGTTCTTC. The chain combines TRBV7-6 with TRBJ2-1; 10 positions agree with TRBD2. V gave up 1 base and J gave up 4 bases; unmatched junction bases: 7. This CDR3 has 17 residues. Germline CDR1 is SGHVS and CDR2 is FNYEAQ.